The entry below gives a single TCR beta chain sequence along with its context. Its antigen is as yet unknown. The data are from a study of cytomegalovirus exposure and HLA in healthy donors. The PCR was carried out with 60 Vbeta primers and 13 Jbeta primers. Produced via immunoSEQ multiplex PCR; TCRdb's table is partial and in-frame only. The sample shows approximately 110,000 clones, about four fifths of them seen only once. General observations from the study: Data from an earlier analysis indicated that most TCR beta V segments were productive either about 87% or about 30% of the time. Common viral pathogens were later found to be apparently linked to several of the most significant clusters. Rates of TCR association differed by HLA locus in a later analysis, with DRB1 highest and HLA-C lowest. A missense variant in DCLRE1C was later tied to TCR beta V- and J-gene trimming.

The CDR3 consists of 16 residues. V was clipped by 4 bases and J by 2 bases, with 17 bases between them. The germline gives CDR1 SGHAT, CDR2 FQNNGV. This rearrangement joins TRBV11-2 to TRBJ1-2, with D uncertain. This TCR was recovered from a man aged 25-40 years in good health and CMV-seronegative. The specimen was PBMCs. CDR3 in amino acids: CASSSPGRNANYGYTF. CDR3 nucleotide sequence: TGTGCCAGCAGCTCCCCGGGAAGAAATGCCAACTATGGCTACACCTTC.